The 6 T cell receptor beta chains below come from one sample, sequenced in a study of vaccination and CD4 T cells after COVID-19 (dated 2022 in TCRdb). The treatment or condition tag for this specimen amounts to: roughly 11-day PBMC culture with coronavirus spike peptide pools or control peptides (ViraFEST assay). The method was PCR. TCRdb names Illumina iSeq 100 as the instrument used. TCR sequencing of DNA from cultured CD4+ T cells used the Oncomine TCR Beta short-read assay at the Johns Hopkins FTIC core. TCRdb reworked the public reads: Q25 trimming with fastp, MiXCR clone assembly, productive beta chains retained. Rows with a matching CDR3 protein are joined into one entry that keeps the most common DNA and genes. The sample contains about 20,000 distinct CDR3 sequences, roughly 50% of them found a single time. The ten biggest clones cover roughly 3.1% of the sample. Antigens of these TCRs are unknown.

This material consisted of CD4+ T cells from blood, cultured in vitro, taken after SARS-CoV-2 vaccination. These receptors all come from a human donor who had recovered from COVID-19.

The chain joins TRBV4-2 to TRBJ2-4; 7 nucleotides align to TRBD2. The germline CDR1 and CDR2 sequences are LGHNA and YNFKEQ. The CDR3 runs 14 residues. V gave up 4 bases and J gave up 1 base; unmatched junction bases: 1. The DNA for the CDR3 is TGTGCCAGCAGCCCCGGGGGGGCCAAAAACATTCAGTACTTC. Its translation is CASSPGGAKNIQYF.

This clonotype occurred a few times. The genes are TRBV19 and TRBJ1-1, with D hard to call. In germline, CDR1 is LNHDA, CDR2 SQIVND (reference sequence). The CDR3 consists of 12 residues. Trimming took 4 bases from V and 5 from J, leaving 8 bases between them. CDR3 region: CASSTTGTEAFF. The CDR3 DNA reads TGTGCCAGTAGTACGACGGGGACTGAAGCTTTCTTT.

The chain joins TRBV9 to TRBJ1-1, with 11 bases fitting TRBD1. V shed 4 bases and J 5 bases; nucleotides not matched to a gene: 4. The germline V gene encodes CDR1 SGDLS and CDR2 YYNGEE. CDR3 length equals 14 residues. CDR3 residues: CASSIGQGATEAFF. The CDR3 DNA is TGTGCCAGCAGCATAGGACAGGGGGCGACTGAAGCTTTCTTT.

The chain combines TRBV7-2 with TRBJ2-5; 8 bases fit TRBD2. This CDR3 spans 16 amino acids. With 5 bases clipped from V and 2 bases from J, the junction kept 10 bases outside the gene matches. Per germline, CDR1 SGHTA and CDR2 FQGNSA. CDR3 loop: CASSPGGGGGQETQYF. Here the CDR3 DNA reads TGTGCCAGCAGCCCGGGAGGGGGAGGGGGGCAAGAGACCCAGTACTTC.

This clonotype has a handful of counts. The chain has TRBV7-8 and TRBJ2-5; maybe TRBD1 (6 bases). V was pared by 5 bases and J by 5 bases, with 18 bases between. This CDR3 has 15 residues. Germline V gene data show CDR1 as SGHVS and CDR2 as FQNEAQ. This CDR3 is CASSGSGDLLETQYF. The CDR3 DNA follows: TGTGCCAGCAGCGGTTCAGGGGATCTGCTGGAGACCCAGTACTTC.

This chain links TRBV6-1 with TRBJ1-2; TRBD1 matches at 7 bases. Trimming removed 5 bases from V and 3 bases from J; junction bases left unmatched: 9. The V gene's germline CDR1 is MNHNS and CDR2 SASEGT. The CDR3 totals 15 residues. The CDR3 loop reads CASSIYQGGDYGYTF. The CDR3 DNA follows: TGTGCCAGCAGTATCTATCAGGGGGGCGACTATGGCTACACCTTC.